Listed below are T cell receptor beta chains from one sample, sequenced in a study of blood T cell repertoires in COVID-19. Method: immunoSEQ multiplex PCR; TCRdb's copy keeps in-frame clones and lacks some. The repertoire holds approximately 110,000 clones, with almost 90% as singletons. Sequencing was done on a sample of peripheral blood. The receptors were gathered from a woman between 45 and 65 years old with active or convalescent COVID-19. Both conserved end residues are part of each CDR3. A D gene is named only where the DNA matches it firmly. Clone size is given for some rows only: seen once, a few or many times, or a class if the clone is expanded.

len	v_gene	abundance	d_gene	j_gene	CDR3nt	CDR3aa
15	TRBV6-5	few	TRBD1	TRBJ2-7	TGTGCCAGCAGCCGGACAGGTCAAGGGTCCTACGAGCAGTACTTC	CASSRTGQGSYEQYF
14	TRBV24-1	NA	NA	TRBJ2-7	TGTGCCACCAGTGATCGTCAGGAGGGAGGCGAGCAGTACTTC	CATSDRQEGGEQYF
15	TRBV4-2	NA	TRBD1	TRBJ1-4	TGTGCCAGCAGCCAAGATGGGACAGGGGCTGAAAAACTGTTTTTT	CASSQDGTGAEKLFF
14	TRBV7-2	NA	NA	TRBJ2-2	TGTGCCAGCAGCTTACAAGCCGGGGGCGGGGAGCTGTTTTTT	CASSLQAGGGELFF
12	TRBV28	few	TRBD2	TRBJ2-7	TGTGCCAGCACCGTAGGGACTAGGGAGCAGTACTTC	CASTVGTREQYF
17	TRBV24-1	NA	TRBD1	TRBJ2-5	TGTGCCACCAGTGATTTCCATGGACAGGGCGGCAGGGAGACCCAGTACTTC	CATSDFHGQGGRETQYF
14	TRBV30	NA	NA	TRBJ1-2	TGTGCCTGGAGTACTCCGGGGGGATTTTGGGGCTACACCTTC	CAWSTPGGFWGYTF
12	TRBV28	NA	TRBD2	TRBJ2-5	TGTGCCAGCAGTTTGGGCGGGAGGCCCCAGTACTTC	CASSLGGRPQYF
14	TRBV7-9	NA	NA	TRBJ2-7	TGTGCCAGCAGCTTCGGGGAGAGATTCGGCGAGCAGTACTTC	CASSFGERFGEQYF
15	TRBV7-9	NA	TRBD1	TRBJ1-4	TGTGCCAGCAGTTTAGGGACAGGGAGATCTGAAAAACTGTTTTTT	CASSLGTGRSEKLFF
14	TRBV5-1	NA	TRBD1	TRBJ1-2	TGCGCCAGCAGCTTGGGGGACAGGGGGCCTGGCTACACCTTC	CASSLGDRGPGYTF
17	TRBV15	NA	TRBD1	TRBJ2-2	TGTGCCACCAGCAGAGATAGGGGCAGGGGGCGCGACGGGGAGCTGTTTTTT	CATSRDRGRGRDGELFF
15	TRBV27	NA	TRBD2	TRBJ2-5	TGTGCCAGCAGTTATGGGCTAGCGGGACGCGAGACCCAGTACTTC	CASSYGLAGRETQYF
12	TRBV6-5	NA	NA	TRBJ2-2	TGTGCCAGCACCGCGTCGTTCGGGGAGCTGTTTTTT	CASTASFGELFF
15	TRBV24-1	NA	NA	TRBJ2-5	TGTGCCACCAGTGATCACCGGGCTAGGGGAGAGACCCAGTACTTC	CATSDHRARGETQYF
13	TRBV5-6	once	NA	TRBJ2-2	TGTGCCAGCAGCTTGGGTCATGCCGGGGAGCTGTTTTTT	CASSLGHAGELFF
14	TRBV19	NA	NA	TRBJ2-3	TGTGCCACTAGTAGAGGGTTCGCCACAGATACGCAGTATTTT	CATSRGFATDTQYF
15	TRBV18	NA	NA	TRBJ2-7	TGTGCCAGCTCCCAGGCCCAGGGAGGAGGCTACGAGCAGTACTTC	CASSQAQGGGYEQYF
12	TRBV10-3	NA	TRBD1	TRBJ1-2	TGTGCCATCGGACAGGGGGCGCGGGGCTACACCTTC	CAIGQGARGYTF
11	TRBV20-1	NA	NA	TRBJ1-2	TGCAGTGCCCACAATAACTATGGCTACACCTTC	CSAHNNYGYTF
16	TRBV7-8	NA	TRBD1	TRBJ1-5	TGTGCCAGCAGCGTCGAGGGGGCTGGGGGCAATCAGCCCCAGCATTTT	CASSVEGAGGNQPQHF
15	TRBV6-5	NA	NA	TRBJ2-2	TGTGCCAGCACAAAATCGAGGGTAAACACCGGGGAGCTGTTTTTT	CASTKSRVNTGELFF
14	TRBV29-1	NA	TRBD2	TRBJ2-7	TGCAGCGTTGAAGAAGCGGGAACGGTGGACGAGCAGTACTTC	CSVEEAGTVDEQYF
12	TRBV2	NA	TRBD1	TRBJ2-7	TGTGCCAGTGGGACAGATCCCTTCCGACGGGACTTC	CASGTDPFRRDF
19	TRBV4-2	NA	NA	TRBJ1-4	TGTGCCAGCAGCCAAGATGGCGTCCTCCAGGGGACAACTAATGAAAAACTGTTTTTT	CASSQDGVLQGTTNEKLFF
17	TRBV7-9	NA	NA	TRBJ2-7	TGTGCCAGCAGCGTGGGACAGGGTCGTGGGACTAGAGAAGAGCAGTACTTC	CASSVGQGRGTREEQYF
14	TRBV6-5	NA	NA	TRBJ1-5	TGTGCCAGCAGGGCCGGGGGGAGCAATCAGCCCCAGCATTTT	CASRAGGSNQPQHF
16	TRBV6-5	NA	TRBD2	TRBJ2-7	TGTGCCAGCAGTTACTCAGGACTAGCGGGAGAGGGAGAGCAGTACTTC	CASSYSGLAGEGEQYF
13	TRBV27	NA	NA	TRBJ1-1	TGTGCCAGCAGGCCCAACAGGGAAAGCAAAGCTTTCTTT	CASRPNRESKAFF
15	TRBV7-9	NA	TRBD1	TRBJ2-5	TGTGCCAGCAGCTTAGACGGGACAGCGGAAGAGACCCAGTACTTC	CASSLDGTAEETQYF
15	TRBV7-9	NA	NA	TRBJ1-3	TGTGCCAGCAGCTCCGACAGGCGCTCTGGAAACACCATATATTTT	CASSSDRRSGNTIYF
16	TRBV18	NA	TRBD1	TRBJ1-6	TGTGCCAGCTCACCAGGGACAGGGTTTAGAAATTCACCCCTCCACTTT	CASSPGTGFRNSPLHF
15	TRBV5-8	NA	TRBD2	TRBJ2-7	TGTGCCAGCAGTTTAGCGGGAGGGCCTATAAGCAAGCAGTACTTC	CASSLAGGPISKQYF
18	TRBV4-1	NA	NA	TRBJ2-2	TGCGCCAGCAGCCCGCAGGACTCCAGCGGCCCGGCAAACGGGGAGCTGTTTTTT	CASSPQDSSGPANGELFF
17	TRBV6-1	NA	NA	TRBJ1-3	TGTGCCAGCAGTGATAGAGGACTGTCCCCCTCTGGAAACACCATATATTTT	CASSDRGLSPSGNTIYF
14	TRBV6-6	NA	TRBD2	TRBJ2-3	TGTGCCAGCAGTTACGCGACTAGCGGGGATACGCAGTATTTT	CASSYATSGDTQYF
17	TRBV9	NA	NA	TRBJ2-6	TGTGCCAGCAAAGGCGGCGGATCCATCTCTGGGGCCAACGTCCTGACTTTC	CASKGGGSISGANVLTF